This T cell receptor (beta chain) was identified during a study of blood T cell repertoires in COVID-19. In the study overall: Samples representing acute and convalescent COVID-19 were sourced from the United States, Italy and Spain.

Some clones are missing from TCRdb's copy, which holds only in-frame ones; the method was immunoSEQ multiplex PCR. The sample consists of about 270,000 clones, 65% to 90% of them appearing once. J was trimmed by 4 bases and V by 0 bases; bases with no gene match: 4. The CDR3 is 17 residues long. Germline values: CDR1 SGDLS, CDR2 YYNGEE. The sequence was obtained from a human donor in a cohort sampled during active COVID-19. Input material: peripheral blood. The chain employs TRBV9 and TRBJ2-2; 12 nucleotides agree with TRBD1. The CDR3: CASSVGGQGAITGELFF. The CDR3 DNA sequence: TGTGCCAGCAGCGTAGGGGGACAGGGGGCAATCACCGGGGAGCTGTTTTTT.